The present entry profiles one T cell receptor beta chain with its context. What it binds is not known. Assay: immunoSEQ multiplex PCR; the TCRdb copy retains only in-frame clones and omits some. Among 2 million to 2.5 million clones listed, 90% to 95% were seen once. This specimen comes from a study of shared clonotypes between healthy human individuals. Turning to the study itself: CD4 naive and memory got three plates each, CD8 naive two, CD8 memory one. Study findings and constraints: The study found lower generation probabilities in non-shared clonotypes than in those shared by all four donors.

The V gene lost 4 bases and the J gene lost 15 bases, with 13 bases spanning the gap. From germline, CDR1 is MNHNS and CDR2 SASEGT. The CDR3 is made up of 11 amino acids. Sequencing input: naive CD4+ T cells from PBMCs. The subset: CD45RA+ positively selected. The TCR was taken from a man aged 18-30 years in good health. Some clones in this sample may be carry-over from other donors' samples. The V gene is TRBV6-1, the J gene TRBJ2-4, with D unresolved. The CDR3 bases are TGTGCCAGCAGTGGTAGTAGGGATGGGTACTTC. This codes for CASSGSRDGYF.